This T cell receptor (beta chain) was identified during a study of blood T cell repertoires in COVID-19. Study background: Specimens from acute and convalescent COVID-19 originated in the United States, Italy and Spain. Sample material is recorded as cDNA or gDNA derived from T cells, B-cell-depleted T cells, or PBMCs.

Resolution of symptoms, clearance, or two negative PCRs was present in recovered Cohort 3 donors. The protocol was immunoSEQ multiplex PCR, while the TCRdb copy is restricted to in-frame clones and leaves out a portion. The data hold some 320,000 clones, with about 89% observed a single time. The CDR3 covers 13 residues. Trimming shortened V by 4 bases and J by 5 bases, and 8 bases separated the two germline ends. Germline V CDR1 and CDR2: MNHEY, SVGEGT. Sequencing was done on a sample of PBMCs or T cells enriched from blood (not recorded which). This chain links TRBV6-2 or TRBV6-3 with TRBJ1-4; maybe TRBD1 (5 bases). The sequence derives from a woman aged 25 to 39 who had recovered from COVID-19. The CDR3: CASSWYRNEKLFF. The CDR3 DNA reads TGTGCCAGCAGTTGGTACAGGAATGAAAAACTGTTTTTT.